This TCR beta chain was sequenced in a study of radiotherapy plus CTLA-4 blockade in lung cancer. The assay was immunoSEQ multiplex PCR, and TCRdb's table has in-frame clones only and misses some. The sample consists of tens of thousands of clones, 71% of them appearing once. Study findings and constraints: Early clone dynamics of blood T cells, plus interferon-beta, reportedly predicted response best.

About this clone: Antigen: not known.

The starting material was peripheral blood, obtained from a patient treated with radiotherapy plus ipilimumab. This sequence was found in a human donor with non-small cell lung cancer whose response to radiotherapy plus ipilimumab could not be evaluated.

The CDR3 DNA sequence: TGTGCCAGCAGCCGCCCGGGGACCTATAATTCACCCCTCCACTTT. Translated: CASSRPGTYNSPLHF. The chain recombines TRBV25-1 with TRBJ1-6; D call uncertain. Germline CDR1 reads MGHDK; CDR2 reads SYGVNS. Trimming stripped 6 bases from V and 2 bases from J, with 11 bases between. The CDR3 has 15 residues.